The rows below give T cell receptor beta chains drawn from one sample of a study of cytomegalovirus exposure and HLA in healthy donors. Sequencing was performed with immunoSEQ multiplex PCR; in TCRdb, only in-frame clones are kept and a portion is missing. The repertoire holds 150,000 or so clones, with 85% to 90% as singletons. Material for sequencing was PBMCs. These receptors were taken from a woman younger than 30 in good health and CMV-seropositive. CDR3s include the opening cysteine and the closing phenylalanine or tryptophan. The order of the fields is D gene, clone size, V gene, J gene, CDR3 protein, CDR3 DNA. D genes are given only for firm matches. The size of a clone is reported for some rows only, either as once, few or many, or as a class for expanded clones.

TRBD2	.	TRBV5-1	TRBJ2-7	CASSLLAGGGYEQYF	TGCGCCAGCAGCTTGTTAGCGGGAGGAGGGTACGAGCAGTACTTC
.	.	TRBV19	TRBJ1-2	CASSFLTGGDGYTF	TGTGCCAGTAGTTTTCTAACCGGGGGAGATGGCTACACCTTC
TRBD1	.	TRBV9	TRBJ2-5	CASSVEAGGAQYF	TGTGCCAGCAGCGTAGAGGCAGGGGGTGCCCAGTACTTC
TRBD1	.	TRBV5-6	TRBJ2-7	CASNHGTGGIKQYF	TGTGCCAGCAACCACGGGACAGGGGGAATTAAGCAGTACTTC
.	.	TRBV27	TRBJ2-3	CASSLGQGPDTQYF	TGTGCCAGCAGCTTGGGGCAGGGGCCAGATACGCAGTATTTT
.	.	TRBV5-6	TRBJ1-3	CASSPRLNRSGNTIYF	TGTGCCAGCAGCCCTAGACTAAACCGCTCTGGAAACACCATATATTTT
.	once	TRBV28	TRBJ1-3	CASSLAGGFSGNTIYF	TGTGCCAGCAGTTTAGCCGGGGGATTCTCTGGAAACACCATATATTTT
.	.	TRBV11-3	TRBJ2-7	CASSGETGSYEQYF	TGTGCCAGCAGCGGGGAGACAGGCTCCTACGAGCAGTACTTC
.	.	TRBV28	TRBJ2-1	CASSPTYNEQFF	TGTGCCAGCAGTCCAACCTACAATGAGCAGTTCTTC
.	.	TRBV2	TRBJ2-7	CASSVSEYEQYF	TGTGCCAGCAGTGTCAGCGAGTACGAGCAGTACTTC
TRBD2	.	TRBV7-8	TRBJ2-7	CASSFRGTSLDLEQYF	TGTGCCAGCAGCTTCCGAGGGACTAGCTTGGACTTGGAGCAGTACTTC
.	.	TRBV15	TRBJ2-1	CATSRDRRAGYEQFF	TGTGCCACCAGCAGAGATCGACGGGCGGGCTATGAGCAGTTCTTC
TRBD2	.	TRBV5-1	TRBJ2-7	CASSLGTSGSYEQYF	TGCGCCAGCAGCTTAGGAACTAGCGGCTCCTACGAGCAGTACTTC
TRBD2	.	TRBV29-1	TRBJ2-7	CSVDPGLAGVQYF	TGCAGCGTTGATCCTGGACTAGCGGGAGTACAGTACTTC
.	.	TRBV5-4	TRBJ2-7	CASSLDRDEQYF	TGTGCCAGCAGCTTGGACCGAGACGAGCAGTACTTC
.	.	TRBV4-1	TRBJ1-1	CASSSPTSRTEAFF	TGCGCCAGCAGCTCCCCAACCTCGCGGACTGAAGCTTTCTTT
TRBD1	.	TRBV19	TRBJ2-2	CASSTRTGGAGELFF	TGTGCCAGTAGTACAAGGACAGGGGGTGCCGGGGAGCTGTTTTTT
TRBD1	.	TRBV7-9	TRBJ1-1	CASTDKTGEAFF	TGTGCCAGCACCGATAAGACAGGGGAAGCTTTCTTT
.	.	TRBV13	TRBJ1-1	CASTTSGNTEAFF	TGTGCCAGCACCACTTCGGGTAACACTGAAGCTTTCTTT
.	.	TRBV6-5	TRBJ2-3	CASGRADTQYF	TGTGCCAGCGGGCGGGCAGATACGCAGTATTTT